Listed below are T cell receptor beta chains from one sample, sequenced in a study of control samples from healthy donors and cancer patients. The table came from immunoSEQ multiplex PCR; TCRdb's copy has only in-frame clones and leaves some out. The repertoire includes about 140,000 clones, just over 85% of them detected once, and over 1.5% sits in the top ten. Sequencing used blood. The source of these receptors is a man between 18 and 35 years old in good health. Both conserved end residues are part of each CDR3. A D gene is named only where the DNA matches it firmly. Some rows have no size entry. The others give once, few or many, or a class for an expanded clone.

CDR3 protein,CDR3 DNA,V gene,J gene,D gene,clone size
CASSQDRGREQYF,TGTGCCAGCAGCCAAGACAGGGGGCGCGAGCAGTACTTC,TRBV3-1/TRBV3-2,TRBJ2-7,TRBD1,NA
CASTRSRETQYF,TGTGCCAGCACTCGAAGTAGAGAGACCCAGTACTTC,TRBV2,TRBJ2-5,NA,NA
CASVNRGTGNTIYF,TGTGCCAGTGTTAACAGGGGTACCGGAAACACCATATATTTT,TRBV19,TRBJ1-3,TRBD1,NA
CAAGERGSETQYF,TGTGCCGCCGGGGAGCGGGGGAGTGAGACCCAGTACTTC,TRBV3-1/TRBV3-2,TRBJ2-5,TRBD2,once
CASSPWTANYGYTF,TGTGCCAGCAGTCCCTGGACAGCTAACTATGGCTACACCTTC,TRBV28,TRBJ1-2,NA,NA
CASTPDRDVWEKLFF,TGTGCCAGCACCCCGGACAGGGATGTGTGGGAAAAACTGTTTTTT,TRBV28,TRBJ1-4,TRBD1,NA
CASGSGGMANVLTF,TGTGCCAGCGGTTCAGGGGGGATGGCCAACGTCCTGACTTTC,TRBV27,TRBJ2-6,NA,few
CASSSGVYEQYF,TGTGCCAGCAGTTCCGGGGTGTACGAGCAGTACTTC,TRBV12-3/TRBV12-4,TRBJ2-7,NA,NA
CASSLNAVAKNIQYF,TGTGCCAGCAGCTTAAATGCAGTAGCCAAAAACATTCAGTACTTC,TRBV7-3,TRBJ2-4,NA,NA
CASKESSGANVLTF,TGTGCCAGTAAGGAAAGCTCTGGGGCCAACGTCCTGACTTTC,TRBV19,TRBJ2-6,NA,NA
CASSPATSGLNEQFF,TGTGCCAGCTCACCTGCTACTAGCGGGCTAAATGAGCAGTTCTTC,TRBV18,TRBJ2-1,TRBD2,NA
CASSQEGGQVLEKLFF,TGTGCCAGCAGCCAAGAAGGCGGACAGGTTTTGGAAAAACTGTTTTTT,TRBV4-2,TRBJ1-4,TRBD1,NA
CASSKERSENTF,TGTGCCAGCAGCAAAGAACGGTCTGAGAACACCTTC,TRBV21-1,TRBJ1-2,NA,NA
CASSPRGPGYNEQFF,TGTGCCAGCAGCCCCCGGGGGCCTGGCTACAATGAGCAGTTCTTC,TRBV2,TRBJ2-1,NA,NA
CASSVLPGLVETGELFF,TGTGCCAGCAGCGTCCTCCCGGGACTAGTGGAAACCGGGGAGCTGTTTTTT,TRBV9,TRBJ2-2,TRBD2,NA
CASRTGSSGNTIYF,TGTGCCAGCAGGACAGGGAGCTCTGGAAACACCATATATTTT,TRBV6-5,TRBJ1-3,TRBD1,NA
CASTNRGSTDTQYF,TGTGCCAGCACCAACAGGGGTAGCACAGATACGCAGTATTTT,TRBV3-1/TRBV3-2,TRBJ2-3,TRBD1,NA
CASSLTGLNEKLFF,TGTGCCAGCAGCTTAACGGGGCTTAATGAAAAACTGTTTTTT,TRBV7-8,TRBJ1-4,NA,NA
CAWNADMNTEAFF,TGTGCCTGGAATGCCGATATGAACACTGAAGCTTTCTTT,TRBV30,TRBJ1-1,NA,NA
CASSLPGQGNEQFF,TGTGCCAGTAGCCTGCCGGGACAGGGGAATGAGCAGTTCTTC,TRBV19,TRBJ2-1,TRBD1,NA
CASSPGGQGANTQYF,TGTGCCAGCAGTCCGGGCGGACAGGGGGCGAATACGCAGTATTTT,TRBV28,TRBJ2-3,TRBD1,NA
CASSFKDYGYTF,TGTGCCAGCAGCTTCAAGGACTATGGCTACACCTTC,TRBV7-2,TRBJ1-2,NA,few